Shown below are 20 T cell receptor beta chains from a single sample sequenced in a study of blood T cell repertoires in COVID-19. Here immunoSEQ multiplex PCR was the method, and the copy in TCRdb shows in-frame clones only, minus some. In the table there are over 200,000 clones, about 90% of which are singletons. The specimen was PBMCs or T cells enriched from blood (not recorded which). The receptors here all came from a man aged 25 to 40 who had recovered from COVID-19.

The CDR3 loop is CASSLEGSLQGYTF. CDR3 DNA: TGTGCCAGCAGCTTAGAAGGGAGTTTACAGGGCTACACCTTC. The chain is built from TRBV7-8 and TRBJ1-2; D is unclear. Germline V CDR1 and CDR2: SGHVS, FQNEAQ. CDR3 length: 14 amino acids. The V gene lost 1 base and the J gene lost 8 bases, with 14 bases spanning the gap. The entire variable domain, with the rest obtained from reference TRBV7-8 and TRBJ1-2, is as follows: GAGVSQSPRYKVAKRGQDVALRCDPISGHVSLFWYQQALGQGPEFLTYFQNEAQLDKSGLPSDRFFAERPEGSVSTLKIQRTQQEDSAVYLCASSLEGSLQGYTFGSGTRLTVV.

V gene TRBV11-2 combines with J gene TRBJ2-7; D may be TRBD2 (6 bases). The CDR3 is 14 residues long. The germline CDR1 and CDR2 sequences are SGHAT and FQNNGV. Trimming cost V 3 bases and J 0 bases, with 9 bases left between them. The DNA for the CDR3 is TGTGCCAGCAGCTTTGTGGGGGGCTCCTACGAGCAGTACTTC. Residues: CASSFVGGSYEQYF.

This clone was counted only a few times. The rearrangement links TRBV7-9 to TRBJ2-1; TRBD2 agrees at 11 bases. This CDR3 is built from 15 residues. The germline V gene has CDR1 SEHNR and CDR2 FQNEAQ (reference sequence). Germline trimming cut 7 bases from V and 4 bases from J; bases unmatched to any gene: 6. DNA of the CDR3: TGTGCCAGCATCGATCTAGCGGGGGGTTACAATGAGCAGTTCTTC. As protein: CASIDLAGGYNEQFF.

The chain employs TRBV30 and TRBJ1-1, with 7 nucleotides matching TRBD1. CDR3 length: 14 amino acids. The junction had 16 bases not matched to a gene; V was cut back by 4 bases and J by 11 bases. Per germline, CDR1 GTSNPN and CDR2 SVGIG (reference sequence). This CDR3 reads CAWNPPSHRGGAFF. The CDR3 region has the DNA TGTGCCTGGAACCCTCCAAGTCACAGGGGAGGTGCTTTCTTT.

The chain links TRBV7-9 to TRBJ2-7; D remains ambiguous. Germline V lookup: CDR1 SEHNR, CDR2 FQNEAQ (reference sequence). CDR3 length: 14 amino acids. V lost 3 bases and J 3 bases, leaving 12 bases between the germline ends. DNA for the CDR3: TGTGCCAGCAGCTTTTATGAGCTTGGCTACGAGCAGTACTTC. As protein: CASSFYELGYEQYF.

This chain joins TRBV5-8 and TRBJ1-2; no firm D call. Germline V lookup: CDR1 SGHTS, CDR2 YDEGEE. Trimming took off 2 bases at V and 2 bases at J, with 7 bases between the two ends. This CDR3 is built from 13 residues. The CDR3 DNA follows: TGTGCCAGCAGCTTAGTCAGGAACTATGGCTACACCTTC. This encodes CASSLVRNYGYTF.

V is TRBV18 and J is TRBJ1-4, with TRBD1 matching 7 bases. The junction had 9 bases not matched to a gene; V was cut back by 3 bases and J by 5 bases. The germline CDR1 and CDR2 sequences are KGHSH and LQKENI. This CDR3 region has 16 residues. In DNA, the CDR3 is TGTGCCAGCTCACCGCGTACCGGGACAGACAATGAAAAACTGTTTTTT. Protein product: CASSPRTGTDNEKLFF.

The CDR3 spells CAWSSGSPPLHF. The CDR3, as DNA: TGTGCCTGGAGTAGCGGGTCTCCACCCCTCCACTTT. The chain joins TRBV30 to TRBJ1-6, with unresolved D. Germline V lookup: CDR1 GTSNPN, CDR2 SVGIG (reference sequence). The CDR3 has 12 residues. The V gene lost 2 bases and the J gene lost 11 bases, with 10 bases spanning the gap.

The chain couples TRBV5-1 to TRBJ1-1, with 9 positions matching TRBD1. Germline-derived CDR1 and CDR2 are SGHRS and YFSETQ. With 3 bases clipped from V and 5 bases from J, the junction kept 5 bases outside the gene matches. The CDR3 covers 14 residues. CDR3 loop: CASSSQGALTEAFF. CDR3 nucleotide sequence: TGCGCCAGCAGCTCACAGGGGGCGCTAACTGAAGCTTTCTTT.

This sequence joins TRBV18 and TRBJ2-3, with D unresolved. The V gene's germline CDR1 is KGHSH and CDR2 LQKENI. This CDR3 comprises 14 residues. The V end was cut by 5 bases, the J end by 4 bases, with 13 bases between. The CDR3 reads CASSDDWRADTQYF. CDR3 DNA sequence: TGTGCCAGCTCAGACGACTGGAGAGCAGATACGCAGTATTTT.

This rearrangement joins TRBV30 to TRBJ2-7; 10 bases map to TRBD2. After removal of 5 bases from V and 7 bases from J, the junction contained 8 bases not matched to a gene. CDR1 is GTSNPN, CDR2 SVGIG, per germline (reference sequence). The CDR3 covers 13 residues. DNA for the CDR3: TGTGCCTGGGATGGGAGCGGGAGGGGGGAGCAGTACTTC. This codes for CAWDGSGRGEQYF.

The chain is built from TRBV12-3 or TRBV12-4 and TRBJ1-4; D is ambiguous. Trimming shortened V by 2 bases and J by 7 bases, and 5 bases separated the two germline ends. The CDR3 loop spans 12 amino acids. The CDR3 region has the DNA TGTGCCAGCAGTTTATCGAGTGAAAAACTGTTTTTT. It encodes CASSLSSEKLFF.

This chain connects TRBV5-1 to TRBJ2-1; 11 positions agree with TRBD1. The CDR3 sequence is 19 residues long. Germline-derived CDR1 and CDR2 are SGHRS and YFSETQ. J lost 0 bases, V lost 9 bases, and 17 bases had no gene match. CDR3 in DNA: TGCGCCACAAAACCCGGGACAGGGGGTCTCGGGAGCTCCTACAATGAGCAGTTCTTC. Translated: CATKPGTGGLGSSYNEQFF.

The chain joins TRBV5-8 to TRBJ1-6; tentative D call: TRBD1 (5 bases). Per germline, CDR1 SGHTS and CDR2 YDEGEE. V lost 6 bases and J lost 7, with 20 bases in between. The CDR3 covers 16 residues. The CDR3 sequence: CASTGSQGAFNSPLHF. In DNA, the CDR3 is TGTGCCAGCACCGGGTCTCAGGGTGCCTTCAATTCACCCCTCCACTTT.

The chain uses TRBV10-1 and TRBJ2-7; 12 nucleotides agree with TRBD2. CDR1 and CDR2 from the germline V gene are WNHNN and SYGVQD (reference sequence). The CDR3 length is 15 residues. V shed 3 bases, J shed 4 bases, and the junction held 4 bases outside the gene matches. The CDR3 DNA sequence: TGCGCCAGCAGTGACCAGACTAGCGGGAGATACGAGCAGTACTTC. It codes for CASSDQTSGRYEQYF.

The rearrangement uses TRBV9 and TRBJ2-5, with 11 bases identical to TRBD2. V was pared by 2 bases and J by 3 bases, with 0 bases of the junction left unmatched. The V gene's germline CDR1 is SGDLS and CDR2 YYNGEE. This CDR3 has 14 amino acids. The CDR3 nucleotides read TGTGCCAGCAGCGTTAGCGGGGGGGAAGAGACCCAGTACTTC. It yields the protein CASSVSGGEETQYF.

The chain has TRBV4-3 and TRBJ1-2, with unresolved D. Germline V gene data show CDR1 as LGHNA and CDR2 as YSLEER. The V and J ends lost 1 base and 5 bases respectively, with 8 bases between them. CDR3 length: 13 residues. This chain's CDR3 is CASSQVGGYGYTF. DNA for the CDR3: TGCGCCAGCAGCCAAGTTGGCGGGTATGGCTACACCTTC.

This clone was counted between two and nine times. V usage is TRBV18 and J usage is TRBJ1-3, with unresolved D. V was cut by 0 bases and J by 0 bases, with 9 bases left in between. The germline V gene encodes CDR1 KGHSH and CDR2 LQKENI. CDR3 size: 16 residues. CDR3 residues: CASSPPNPRSGNTIYF. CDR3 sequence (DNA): TGTGCCAGCTCACCACCCAACCCGCGCTCTGGAAACACCATATATTTT.

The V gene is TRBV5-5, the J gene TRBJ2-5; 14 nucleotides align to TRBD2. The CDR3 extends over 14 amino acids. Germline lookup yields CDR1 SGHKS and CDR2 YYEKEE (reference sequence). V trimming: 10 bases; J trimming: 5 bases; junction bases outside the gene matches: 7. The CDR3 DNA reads TGTGCCTCCCTAGGACTAGCGGGGGGTGAGACCCAGTACTTC. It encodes CASLGLAGGETQYF. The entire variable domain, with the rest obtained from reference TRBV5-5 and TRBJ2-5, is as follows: DAGVTQSPTHLIKTRGQQVTLRCSPISGHKSVSWYQQVLGQGPQFIFQYYEKEERGRGNFPDRFSARQFPNYSSELNVNALLLGDSALYLCASLGLAGGETQYFGPGTRLLVL.

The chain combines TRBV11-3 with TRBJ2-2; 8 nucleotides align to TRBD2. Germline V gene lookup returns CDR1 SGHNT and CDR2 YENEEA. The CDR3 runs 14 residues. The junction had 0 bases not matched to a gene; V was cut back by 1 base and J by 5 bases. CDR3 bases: TGTGCCAGCAGCTTAGGCGGGGGGACCGGGGAGCTGTTTTTT. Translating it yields CASSLGGGTGELFF.